A selection of T cell receptor beta chains follows, all from one sample in a study of early T cells in non-severe SARS-CoV-2 infection. TCRdb redid the calling of the 5' RACE reads with MiXCR, one entry per CDR3 protein. Among 70,000 to 95,000 distinct CDR3 sequences listed, 14% to 15% were seen once. The specimen was whole blood. These receptors came from an adult who was a healthcare worker with PCR-confirmed SARS-CoV-2 infection or an uninfected control (not recorded which). CDR3s include the opening cysteine and the closing phenylalanine or tryptophan. The D gene is left open where the match is weak. Size values are once, few and many counts, or a class for expanded clones, and some rows have none.

v_call	cdr3_length	clone_size	d_call	j_call	cdr3_nt	cdr3_aa
TRBV11-3	16	few	NA	TRBJ2-2	NA	CASSGEGSRTPGSCFF
TRBV15	15	few	TRBD1	TRBJ1-1	TGTGCCACCAGTCGAGGACAGGGGTGGCACACTGAAGCTTTCTTT	CATSRGQGWHTEAFF
TRBV7-8	13	NA	NA	TRBJ1-1	TGTGCCAGCAGCGTAGACAGCTACACTGAAGCTTTCTTT	CASSVDSYTEAFF
TRBV7-2	15	NA	TRBD2	TRBJ2-5	TGTGCCAGCAGCTTGCAGGGCGGGGGGCTGGAGACCCAGTACTTC	CASSLQGGGLETQYF
TRBV10-2	13	few	NA	TRBJ1-1	TGCGCCAGCAGTAACCAGGGATACACTGAAGCTTTCTTT	CASSNQGYTEAFF
TRBV29-1	13	many	TRBD1	TRBJ2-1	TGCAGCGAGGGGACAGCGAATGTAGATGAGCAGTTCTTC	CSEGTANVDEQFF
TRBV25-1	18	NA	NA	TRBJ1-6	TGTGCCAGCAGTGAAAAGGGGCAGTTTCGCCCCTATAATTCACCCCTCCACTTT	CASSEKGQFRPYNSPLHF
TRBV2	17	NA	TRBD2	TRBJ2-4	TGTGCCAGCAGCGGGACTAGCGGGGAACTACCGGAAAACATTCAGTACTTC	CASSGTSGELPENIQYF
TRBV7-2	16	NA	TRBD2	TRBJ2-3	TGTGCCAGCAGCTTAGGGAGCGGGGGGCACACAGATACGCAGTATTTT	CASSLGSGGHTDTQYF
TRBV5-8	16	few	TRBD1	TRBJ2-4	TGTGCCAGCAGCTTAGGACAGGGGATGGCCAAAAACATTCAGTACTTC	CASSLGQGMAKNIQYF
TRBV28	12	few	NA	TRBJ2-5	TGTGCCAGCAGTTCAGGCAGGGCGACCCAGTACTTC	CASSSGRATQYF
TRBV7-6	15	few	NA	TRBJ1-4	TGTGCCAGCAGCTTAGACTCGGGAAGTGGGGAAAAACTGTTTTTT	CASSLDSGSGEKLFF
TRBV7-9	17	few	TRBD1	TRBJ1-3	TGTGCCAGCAGCGGTAGACAGGGGGAAGTCTCTGGAAACACCATATATTTT	CASSGRQGEVSGNTIYF
TRBV13	20	few	NA	TRBJ2-6	TGTGCCAGCAGCTTCAGGGTTGGATCCTTCGGTTCGTCTGGGGCCAACGTCCTGACTTTC	CASSFRVGSFGSSGANVLTF
TRBV20-1	16	few	NA	TRBJ1-5	TGCAGTGCTGGAGACCCCTCCCGCGGTAGCAATCAGCCCCAGCATTTT	CSAGDPSRGSNQPQHF
TRBV12-3/TRBV12-4	15	NA	TRBD1	TRBJ2-1	TGTGCCAGCCAAAAACGCCGGGACAGGAACAATGAGCAGTTCTTC	CASQKRRDRNNEQFF
TRBV2	15	few	NA	TRBJ2-3	TGTGCCAGCAAGCACTCCATTGAACGCACAGATACGCAGTATTTT	CASKHSIERTDTQYF
TRBV6-1	12	few	NA	TRBJ1-1	TGTGCCAGCACCGAGGGGGGTTTTGGAGCTTTCTTT	CASTEGGFGAFF
TRBV25-1	18	NA	TRBD2	TRBJ2-1	TGTGCCAGCAGCTCAACGAAGGGACTAACAAGCTCCTACAATGAGCAGTTCTTC	CASSSTKGLTSSYNEQFF
TRBV29-1	11	few	NA	TRBJ1-4	TGCAGCGTTGTAGAAAATGAAAAACTGTTTTTT	CSVVENEKLFF
TRBV27	15	NA	NA	TRBJ1-5	TGTGCCAGCAGTTTATACCAGGGTGCAGGACAGCCCCAGCATTTT	CASSLYQGAGQPQHF
TRBV21-1	17	many	NA	TRBJ2-5	TGTGCCAGCAGCAAAGATTGTTGCGTCGGTTATCAAGAGACCCAGTACTTC	CASSKDCCVGYQETQYF
TRBV10-3	15	NA	NA	TRBJ2-5	TGTGCCATCAGTGGCTCCGGGACCTCAGACGAGACCCAGTACTTC	CAISGSGTSDETQYF
TRBV12-3/TRBV12-4	15	NA	NA	TRBJ2-1	TGTGCCAGCAGTCCCTTGGGGGGTTTAGGCAATGAGCAGTTCTTC	CASSPLGGLGNEQFF
TRBV6-2/TRBV6-3	13	many	NA	TRBJ1-6	TGTGCCAGCAGTTACGGCTGGAATTCACCCCTCCACTTT	CASSYGWNSPLHF
TRBV20-1	13	few	TRBD2	TRBJ2-5	TGCAGTGCGGAGACCGGGGGAGGGGAGACCCAGTACTTC	CSAETGGGETQYF
TRBV5-4	15	NA	NA	TRBJ1-1	TGTGCCAGCAGGCCCACGGGGCAGGAGAACACTGAAGCTTTCTTT	CASRPTGQENTEAFF
TRBV12-3/TRBV12-4	15	many	TRBD1	TRBJ1-3	TGTGCCAGCAGTAACTCCGACAGGGGTAGAAACACCATATATTTT	CASSNSDRGRNTIYF
TRBV29-1	13	NA	TRBD1	TRBJ1-4	TGCAGCGTGCGGACAGGGGGTAATGAAAAACTGTTTTTT	CSVRTGGNEKLFF
TRBV12-3/TRBV12-4	16	NA	NA	TRBJ1-5	TGTGCCAGCAGTTTAGCAGGTCCAGGGGGCAATCAGCCCCAGCATTTT	CASSLAGPGGNQPQHF
TRBV12-3/TRBV12-4	12	NA	NA	TRBJ1-5	TGTGCCAGCAGTTTTGAGGGCCAGCCCCAGCATTTT	CASSFEGQPQHF
TRBV25-1	15	NA	TRBD2	TRBJ2-1	TGTGCCAGCACTCGTGCGGGGGGGAACTACAATGAGCAGTTCTTC	CASTRAGGNYNEQFF
TRBV20-1	13	few	TRBD1	TRBJ2-3	TGCAGTGCTGGGACAGCTAGCACAGATACGCAGTATTTT	CSAGTASTDTQYF
TRBV2	14	many	NA	TRBJ1-2	TGTGCCAGCAGTACTGACAGAAATAACTATGGCTACACCTTC	CASSTDRNNYGYTF
TRBV5-1	17	NA	TRBD2	TRBJ2-1	TGCGCCAGCAGCTCGGGACTAGCGGGGGGGCCCCACAATGAGCAGTTCTTC	CASSSGLAGGPHNEQFF
TRBV29-1	13	NA	TRBD2	TRBJ2-1	TGCAGCGGGAGCGGGGGAACCTACAATGAGCAGTTCTTC	CSGSGGTYNEQFF
TRBV20-1	12	NA	TRBD1	TRBJ2-3	TGCAGTGCTAACAGGGGGACAGATACGCAGTATTTT	CSANRGTDTQYF
TRBV5-1	14	NA	NA	TRBJ2-3	TGCGCCAGCAGCTTGGGACAGCTCACAGATACGCAGTATTTT	CASSLGQLTDTQYF
TRBV9	14	NA	NA	TRBJ1-2	TGTGCCAGCGGACCCAGTGGGCCAAACTATGGCTACACCTTC	CASGPSGPNYGYTF
TRBV5-6	19	NA	TRBD2	TRBJ2-3	TGTGCCAGCAGCTTGTACTTCGGTACTAGCGGGGGATTAGGAGATACGCAGTATTTT	CASSLYFGTSGGLGDTQYF
TRBV12-3/TRBV12-4	15	NA	NA	TRBJ2-5	TGTGCCAGCAGTTTATATGGGGACGTACAAGAGACCCAGTACTTC	CASSLYGDVQETQYF
TRBV20-1	15	many	NA	TRBJ2-3	TGCAGTGCTAGACTTAGCCCGGGACGAACAGATACGCAGTATTTT	CSARLSPGRTDTQYF
TRBV6-5	14	NA	NA	TRBJ1-2	TGTGCCAGCAGTTACTCTCCCTGGCAACGGGGCTACACCTTC	CASSYSPWQRGYTF
TRBV7-9	12	NA	NA	TRBJ1-1	TGTGCCAGCAGCTTTGATCGCTCAGAAGCTTTCTTT	CASSFDRSEAFF
TRBV5-5	15	NA	NA	TRBJ2-2	TGTGCCAGCAGCTTGTGGCAGGGTGACGCCGGGGAGCTGTTTTTT	CASSLWQGDAGELFF
TRBV6-1	18	NA	NA	TRBJ2-3	TGTGCCAGCAGTGAAAGCGGGTGGGTCGGACCTAAAGGGTGGACGCAGTATTTT	CASSESGWVGPKGWTQYF
TRBV7-6	12	many	NA	TRBJ2-3	TGTGCCAGCAGCTTATATCGGTATACGCAGTATTTT	CASSLYRYTQYF
TRBV5-1	15	NA	NA	TRBJ2-3	TGCGCCAGCAGCTTCGCGCATCCTAGCACAGATACGCAGTATTTT	CASSFAHPSTDTQYF
TRBV10-3	12	NA	NA	TRBJ2-1	TGTGCCATCCGGACGGAATATAATGAGCAGTTCTTC	CAIRTEYNEQFF
TRBV7-6	14	NA	NA	TRBJ2-5	TGTGCCAGCAGCTTAGGGGGGCGCCAAGAGACCCAGTACTTC	CASSLGGRQETQYF
TRBV12-3/TRBV12-4	11	NA	NA	TRBJ2-5	TGTGCCAGTGCCGAGGTGGAGACCCAGTACTTC	CASAEVETQYF
TRBV7-6	13	few	NA	TRBJ2-3	TGTGCCAGCAGCTCTACCTGGGGGGATACGCAGTATTTT	CASSSTWGDTQYF
TRBV2	15	few	TRBD1	TRBJ1-5	TGTGCCAGCAGCCGACAGGGGTTGGGCAATCAGCCCCAGCATTTT	CASSRQGLGNQPQHF
TRBV7-7	16	NA	TRBD2	TRBJ2-1	TGTGCCAGCAGCCCCCGGGGGGGACGGGATATTATTGAGCAGTTCTTC	CASSPRGGRDIIEQFF
TRBV12-3/TRBV12-4	17	few	TRBD2	TRBJ2-1	TGTGCCAGCAGTCCCGGACTAGCGCCCCGAAGGGGCAATGAGCAGTTCTTC	CASSPGLAPRRGNEQFF